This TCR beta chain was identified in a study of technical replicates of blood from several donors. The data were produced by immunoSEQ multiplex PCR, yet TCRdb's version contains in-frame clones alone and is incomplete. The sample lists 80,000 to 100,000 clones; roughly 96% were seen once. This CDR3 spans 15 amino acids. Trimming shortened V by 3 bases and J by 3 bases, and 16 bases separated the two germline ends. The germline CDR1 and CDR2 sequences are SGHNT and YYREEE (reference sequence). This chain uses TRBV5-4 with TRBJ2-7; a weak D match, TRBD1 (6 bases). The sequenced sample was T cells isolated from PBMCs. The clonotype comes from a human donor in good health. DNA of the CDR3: TGTGCCAGCAGCTCCACGACAGGCCTCCGCTACGAGCAGTACTTC. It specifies CASSSTTGLRYEQYF.